What follows is one T cell receptor (beta chain) and its context. The data were obtained in a study of cytomegalovirus exposure and HLA in healthy donors. The primer mix had 60 Vbeta and 13 Jbeta primers. Measured with immunoSEQ multiplex PCR; TCRdb has only the in-frame clones, and not every one. The table lists approximately 170,000 clones, around 82% of them singletons, with approximately 1.5% in the top ten. This CDR3 spans 15 amino acids. Germline V gene sequence: CDR1 SGHTA, CDR2 FQGNSA. V shed 1 base and J shed 0 bases, with 9 bases lying between them. Input material: PBMCs. The rearrangement joins TRBV7-2 to TRBJ1-1; the D is unclear. This clonotype was obtained from a male donor in good health and CMV-seronegative. CDR3 protein: CASSLGLSVNTEAFF. CDR3 coding DNA: TGTGCCAGCAGCTTAGGGCTTAGCGTGAACACTGAAGCTTTCTTT.